Shown below are 26 T cell receptor beta chains from a single sample sequenced in a study of identical twins. Using its own MiXCR run on the 5' RACE reads, TCRdb lists one record per CDR3 protein. The sample comprises some 600,000 distinct CDR3 sequences, roughly 7.2% of which are singletons, and 1.5% to 2% rests with the top ten. These same data were also listed under a study on yellow fever vaccine responses in identical twins.

Sequencing input: PBMCs. The receptors were gathered from a woman aged 18-30 years in good health.

In this sample, this clonotype turned up many times. The chain joins TRBV5-1 to TRBJ2-7, with 8 bases identical to TRBD2. Germline CDR1 reads SGHRS; CDR2 reads YFSETQ. The V gene end was trimmed by 0 bases and the J gene end by 0 bases; junction bases not matched to a gene: 11. The CDR3 runs to 18 residues. CDR3 bases: TGCGCCAGCAGCTTGGGAGGTAGCGGGACCGTTGGCTCCTACGAGCAGTACTTC. It encodes CASSLGGSGTVGSYEQYF. Full variable domain (rest looked up from reference TRBV5-1 and TRBJ2-7): KAGVTQTPRYLIKTRGQQVTLSCSPISGHRSVSWYQQTPGQGLQFLFEYFSETQRNKGNFPGRFSGRQFSNSRSEMNVSTLELGDSALYLCASSLGGSGTVGSYEQYFGPGTRLTVT.

This clonotype was counted between two and nine times. The CDR3 sequence: CAISGGQGYEQYV. The CDR3, as DNA: TGTGCCATCAGTGGGGGACAGGGCTACGAGCAGTACGTC. The chain is built from TRBV10-3 and TRBJ2-7; 9 bases are a match to TRBD1. The V gene end was trimmed by 4 bases and the J gene end by 3 bases; junction bases not matched to a gene: 1. The CDR3 is 13 residues long. Germline V gives CDR1 ENHRY, CDR2 SYGVKD.

The chain combines TRBV28 with TRBJ2-7, with a weak D call TRBD1 (5 bases). V shed 2 bases and J shed 3 bases, with 11 bases lying between them. The germline V gene has CDR1 MDHEN and CDR2 SYDVKM. The CDR3 loop spans 14 amino acids. The CDR3 coding sequence is TGTGCCAGCAGTTTAGCACAGGCAAACTACGAGCAGTACGTC. Translation gives CASSLAQANYEQYV.

This clonotype was counted at least ten times. CDR3 bases: TGTGCCAGCAGCCCTTACCCCACTTTCCCTGAAGCTTTCTTT. Translation gives CASSPYPTFPEAFF. This chain uses TRBV7-9 with TRBJ1-1, with D hard to call. Germline values: CDR1 SEHNR, CDR2 FQNEAQ (reference sequence). Trimming removed 5 bases from V and 6 bases from J, with 16 bases in between. This CDR3 has 14 amino acids.

This clonotype was observed a few times. This chain joins TRBV20-1 and TRBJ2-2; TRBD1 matches 8 bases. In germline, CDR1 is DFQATT, CDR2 SNEGSKA (reference sequence). V gave up 3 bases and J gave up 1 base; unmatched junction bases: 4. The CDR3 has 15 residues. This CDR3 is CSASGGTGNTGELFF. The CDR3 DNA reads as TGCAGTGCTAGTGGAGGGACAGGGAACACCGGGGAGCTGTTTTTT.

The J gene is TRBJ2-7, the V gene TRBV5-1; TRBD1 might be the D (5 bases). Per germline, CDR1 SGHRS and CDR2 YFSETQ. The V and J ends lost 4 bases and 2 bases respectively, with 13 bases between them. The CDR3 totals 14 residues. The CDR3 protein is CASSTYRFTYEQYV. The CDR3 DNA sequence: TGCGCCAGCAGCACGTACAGGTTTACCTACGAGCAGTACGTC.

In this sample, this clonotype turned up many times. The chain carries TRBV7-8 and TRBJ1-6; 8 nucleotides match TRBD1. Germline lookup yields CDR1 SGHVS and CDR2 FQNEAQ. The CDR3 spans 16 residues. The V segment lost 2 bases and the J segment 3 bases; nucleotides outside the gene matches: 3. This CDR3 reads CASSLLTGGYNSPLHF. The CDR3 DNA reads TGTGCCAGCAGCTTACTAACAGGGGGCTATAATTCACCCCTCCACTTT.

This clonotype was detected many times. This chain uses TRBV29-1 with TRBJ2-4; 7 bases align to TRBD1. Per germline, CDR1 SQVTM and CDR2 ANQGSEA. The CDR3 runs to 13 residues. Trimming removed 1 base from V and 4 bases from J; junction bases left unmatched: 1. The CDR3 sequence: CSVEGGQKNIQYF. The CDR3 DNA sequence: TGCAGCGTTGAAGGGGGACAGAAAAACATTCAGTACTTC.

There are many counts of this clonotype. This chain uses TRBV4-1 with TRBJ1-2; TRBD1 aligns across 7 bases. The CDR3 runs to 13 residues. CDR1 is MGHRA and CDR2 is YSYEKL in the germline V gene. Trimming took 3 bases from V and 5 from J; bases not matched to a gene: 3. Written as DNA, the CDR3 is TGCGCCAGCAGCCAGGGACAGTATTATGGCTACACCTTC. This translates into CASSQGQYYGYTF.

There are many counts of this clonotype. The chain joins TRBV6-2 or TRBV6-3 to TRBJ2-3; D remains unclear. Germline values: CDR1 MNHEY, CDR2 SVGEGT. CDR3 length: 13 residues. With 5 bases removed from V and 10 bases from J, the gap between germline ends came to 16 bases. The DNA for the CDR3 is TGTGCCAGCAGTGCGCTGGAGTCAGGCTCGCAGTATTTT. It codes for CASSALESGSQYF.

This clonotype has a count of ten or more. The chain links TRBV12-3 or TRBV12-4 to TRBJ2-1; D is perhaps TRBD2 (5 bases). There are 14 residues in the CDR3. The V gene lost 3 bases and the J gene lost 4 bases, with 10 bases spanning the gap. CDR3 sequence: CASSFRTSYNEQFF. The CDR3 nucleotides read TGTGCCAGCAGTTTCAGGACTTCTTACAATGAGCAGTTCTTC.

This chain links TRBV12-3 or TRBV12-4 with TRBJ1-5; no reliable D call. CDR3 size: 13 residues. V was pared by 6 bases and J by 0 bases, with 6 bases between. The CDR3 loop reads CASRDISNQPQHF. In DNA, the CDR3 is TGTGCCAGCAGAGACATTAGCAATCAGCCCCAGCATTTT.

This clonotype has at least ten counts. The chain carries TRBV16 and TRBJ1-2, with TRBD1 identical over 8 bases. V shed 4 bases and J 3 bases; nucleotides not matched to a gene: 4. The CDR3 has 14 amino acids. Germline V CDR1 and CDR2: KGHSY, FQNENV. The CDR3 reads CASSRLTGDYGYTF. CDR3 sequence (DNA): TGTGCCAGCAGCCGCCTGACAGGGGACTATGGCTACACCTTC.

This clonotype was picked up many times. The V and J genes are TRBV2 and TRBJ1-1; possible D gene TRBD1, 5 bases. Per germline, CDR1 SNHLY and CDR2 FYNNEI. The CDR3 contains 14 residues. V dropped 6 bases and J dropped 3 bases, with 14 bases sitting between them. The CDR3 coding sequence is TGTGCCAGCAGGAAACCCCCGGGGGACACTGAAGCTTTCTTT. As protein: CASRKPPGDTEAFF.

This clonotype turned up a few times. Here the CDR3 reads CASSLVQPSANTEAFF. The CDR3, as DNA: TGTGCCAGCAGCTTAGTTCAGCCCTCGGCGAACACTGAAGCTTTCTTT. The gene calls are TRBV11-2 and TRBJ1-1; D unresolved. This CDR3 contains 16 residues. Germline CDR1 reads SGHAT; CDR2 reads FQNNGV. Trimming stripped 1 base from V and 1 base from J, with 13 bases between.

This clonotype showed up many times. The chain combines TRBV4-1 with TRBJ2-3; D unresolved. Trimming took off 0 bases at V and 1 base at J, with 2 bases between the two ends. The CDR3 extends over 13 amino acids. Germline V gene data show CDR1 as MGHRA and CDR2 as YSYEKL. In nucleotides, the CDR3 is TGCGCCAGCAGCCAAGACGGCACAGATACGCAGTATTTT. It is translated as CASSQDGTDTQYF.

This clonotype was recorded many times. The chain couples TRBV7-9 to TRBJ1-5; D gene ambiguous. The length of the CDR3 is 13 residues. The germline CDR1 and CDR2 sequences are SEHNR and FQNEAQ (reference sequence). V was shortened by 5 bases and J by 16 bases, with 21 bases between the two germline ends. The CDR3 is CASSTATSYLLHF. The CDR3 DNA sequence: TGTGCCAGCAGCACCGCGACCTCCTACTTGCTTCATTTT.

This clonotype was seen a handful of times. This chain links TRBV7-9 with TRBJ2-7; TRBD2 aligns across 8 bases. The CDR3 is made up of 14 amino acids. Trimming at V came to 8 bases and at J to 4 bases, leaving 10 bases not matched to a gene. CDR1 is SEHNR and CDR2 is FQNEAQ in the germline V gene (reference sequence). The CDR3 loop reads CASELGLAGYEQYF. The CDR3, as DNA: TGTGCCAGCGAATTAGGGCTAGCGGGTTACGAGCAGTACTTC.

The chain's CDR3 is CASSELGAGGPYNEQFF. The DNA for the CDR3 is TGTGCCAGCAGTGAACTCGGGGCGGGGGGCCCCTACAATGAGCAGTTCTTC. This sequence joins TRBV6-1 and TRBJ2-1; 8 nucleotides match TRBD2. J was trimmed by 2 bases and V by 2 bases; bases with no gene match: 8. Germline-derived CDR1 and CDR2 are MNHNS and SASEGT. The CDR3 loop spans 17 amino acids.

This clonotype appeared many times. This chain joins TRBV12-3 or TRBV12-4 and TRBJ2-7, with D uncertain. The CDR3 has 14 residues. With 6 bases removed from V and 3 bases from J, the gap between germline ends came to 15 bases. CDR3: CASSPRRQFYEQYV. DNA for the CDR3: TGTGCCAGCAGCCCTCGTCGGCAATTCTACGAGCAGTACGTC.

V and J are TRBV2 and TRBJ2-1, with a possible D match to TRBD1 (6 bases). Germline V gene lookup returns CDR1 SNHLY and CDR2 FYNNEI. Deletions cut 9 bases from V and 6 bases from J, with 9 bases between. The CDR3 contains 11 residues. Written as DNA, the CDR3 is TGTGCCAGGTTAGGGGGCAATGAGCAGTTCTTC. Translating it yields CARLGGNEQFF. Full variable domain (remainder filled in from reference TRBV2 and TRBJ2-1): EPEVTQTPSHQVTQMGQEVILRCVPISNHLYFYWYRQILGQKVEFLVSFYNNEISEKSEIFDDQFSVERPDGSNFTLKIRSTKLEDSAMYFCARLGGNEQFFGPGTRLTVL.

This clonotype came up a few times. V and J are TRBV14 and TRBJ2-5; TRBD1 or TRBD2 may be the D gene (6 bases each). V was clipped by 2 bases and J by 4 bases, with 14 bases between them. This CDR3 has 15 amino acids. Germline CDR1 reads SGHDN; CDR2 reads FVKESK. The CDR3 DNA reads as TGTGCCAGCAGCCAACTGGGGGGCGCGGTAGAGACCCAGTACTTC. Its translation is CASSQLGGAVETQYF.

The chain uses TRBV15 and TRBJ2-4; 12 bases are shared with TRBD2. J gave up 8 bases and V 1 base, and 3 bases lay outside the gene matches. The CDR3 totals 15 residues. The germline V gene encodes CDR1 LNHNV and CDR2 YYDKDF (reference sequence). The CDR3 loop reads CATSRATSGRDIQYF. CDR3 coding DNA: TGTGCCACCAGCAGAGCGACTAGCGGGAGAGACATTCAGTACTTC.

This clonotype appeared a few times. The J gene is TRBJ2-7, the V gene TRBV28; D is perhaps TRBD2 (5 bases). V was clipped by 3 bases and J by 2 bases, with 14 bases between them. The V gene's germline CDR1 is MDHEN and CDR2 SYDVKM. The CDR3 totals 15 residues. CDR3 in amino acids: CASSLDSANPYEQYF. CDR3 coding DNA: TGTGCCAGCAGTTTGGACTCTGCGAATCCCTACGAGCAGTACTTC.

This clonotype was detected many times. The rearrangement links TRBV7-9 to TRBJ2-5, with D possibly matching TRBD2 (5 bases). Trimming removed 2 bases at V and 1 base at J, with 11 bases between. Germline CDR1 and CDR2: SEHNR and FQNEAQ (reference sequence). CDR3 length: 15 residues. CDR3 residues: CASSLQPTTQETQYF. For the CDR3, the DNA is TGTGCCAGCAGCTTACAGCCGACTACCCAAGAGACCCAGTACTTC. Looking up the rest from reference TRBV7-9 and TRBJ2-5 gives the full variable domain: DTGVSQNPRHKITKRGQNVTFRCDPISEHNRLYWYRQTLGQGPEFLTYFQNEAQLEKSRLLSDRFSAERPKGSFSTLEIQRTEQGDSAMYLCASSLQPTTQETQYFGPGTRLLVL.

J is TRBJ2-3 and V is TRBV20-1, with 12 bases that match TRBD2. There are 14 residues in the CDR3. CDR1 DFQATT and CDR2 SNEGSKA come from the germline V gene (reference sequence). The trim removed 6 bases at V and 7 bases at J, leaving 8 bases unmatched. Written as DNA, the CDR3 is TGCAGTGCCATGACTAGCGGGGGCTCAAATACGCAGTATTTT. As protein: CSAMTSGGSNTQYF.